This T cell receptor beta chain was sequenced during a study of CD4 T cells in relation to SARS-CoV-2 and coronaviruses. Study summary: The restricting HLA molecule for shared crossreactive spike epitopes was mapped. Study results and caveats: Roughly three fifths of donors had memory CD4+ clonotypes crossrecognizing SARS-CoV-2 and common cold coronavirus spike.

For this clone: Its specificity is unknown.

Data came from immunoSEQ multiplex PCR; TCRdb stores just in-frame clones and leaves some out. The sample consists of about 56,000 clones, 92% of them appearing once. V was cut by 11 bases and J by 4 bases, with 17 bases left in between. This CDR3 spans 13 amino acids. The V gene's germline CDR1 is ENHRY and CDR2 SYGVKD. This TCR came from an adult with COVID-19. Sequenced sample: naive CD4+ T cells from PBMCs. The subset denotes: naive CD4+ T cells isolated by negative enrichment. This sequence joins TRBV10-3 and TRBJ1-1, with TRBD1 as a possible D gene (5 bases). CDR3 coding DNA: TGTGCCTCCCGTCCCAGGGACGGCACTGAAGCTTTCTTT. This codes for CASRPRDGTEAFF.